This T cell receptor (beta chain) was profiled in a study of T cell changes during pregnancy in multiple sclerosis. The CDR3 consists of 14 residues. The germline CDR1 and CDR2 sequences are PRHDT and FYEKMQ (reference sequence). The V and J ends lost 5 bases and 2 bases, in that order; junction bases with no gene match: 6. Using immunoSEQ multiplex PCR, the repertoire was profiled, and TCRdb retains in-frame clones only, with some absent. The sample carries roughly 44,000 clones, around nine tenths recorded once. The J gene is TRBJ2-7, the V gene TRBV13; TRBD1 agrees at 7 bases. The TCR originated in a female donor in good health, enrolled as a control in a pregnancy study. The specimen comprised CD8+ T cells from peripheral blood mononuclear cells, sampled after pregnancy. The CDR3, as DNA: TGTGCCAGCAGCCCAAAGGGACAGCCCTACGAGCAGTACTTC. This sequence encodes CASSPKGQPYEQYF.